The 19 T cell receptor beta chains in this list originate from one sample, sequenced in a study of blood T cell repertoires in COVID-19. TCRdb's table, derived via immunoSEQ multiplex PCR, lists solely in-frame clones and lacks some. The profile shows 30,000 to 35,000 clones, over 90% of them singletons. Sequenced input: peripheral blood. The origin of the receptors is a human donor in a cohort sampled during active COVID-19.

With regard to this clone: Germline and junction disagree at one end, which may indicate a read error. The J gene is TRBJ2-3, the V gene TRBV7-7; possibly TRBD2 for D (5 bases). Germline V gene sequence: CDR1 SSHAT, CDR2 FNYEAQ (reference sequence). CDR3 length equals 16 residues. CDR3 sequence: CASSFRGRVGTDTQYF. CDR3 nucleotide sequence: TGTGCTAGCAGCTTTCGTGGGAGAGTGGGCACAGATACGCAGTATTTT. The whole variable domain, filled in from reference TRBV7-7 and TRBJ2-3, reads GAGVSQSPRYKVTKRGQDVTLRCDPISSHATLYWYQQALGQGPEFLTYFNYEAQPDKSGLPSDRFSAERPEGSISTLTIQRTEQRDSAMYRCASSFRGRVGTDTQYFGPGTRLTVL.

The chain has TRBV5-1 and TRBJ2-1; D is perhaps TRBD1 (5 bases). Germline V gene sequence: CDR1 SGHRS, CDR2 YFSETQ. The ends were cut back, 1 base at V and 4 bases at J, with 9 bases in the middle. CDR3 length equals 14 residues. CDR3 in amino acids: CASSLIGDYNEQFF. CDR3 sequence (DNA): TGCGCCAGCAGCTTGATAGGGGATTACAATGAGCAGTTCTTC.

CDR3 DNA: TGTGCCAGCGGACAGGGTAATTCACCCCTCCACTTT. This gives the protein CASGQGNSPLHF. This chain links TRBV9 with TRBJ1-6; TRBD1 aligns across 8 bases. The CDR3 is 12 residues long. V was clipped by 7 bases and J by 6 bases; unmatched bases: 0. In germline, CDR1 is SGDLS, CDR2 YYNGEE.

The V call is TRBV20-1, the J call TRBJ2-7; D gene unclear. V shed 2 bases and J shed 5 bases, with 7 bases lying between them. Germline V gene data show CDR1 as DFQATT and CDR2 as SNEGSKA (reference sequence). The length of the CDR3 is 11 residues. Here the CDR3 reads CSARWLDEQYF. The CDR3 nucleotides read TGCAGTGCTAGATGGCTAGACGAGCAGTACTTC.

The rearrangement uses TRBV4-1 and TRBJ2-7; no clear D gene. The CDR3 is made up of 15 amino acids. Germline V lookup: CDR1 MGHRA, CDR2 YSYEKL. The V and J ends lost 3 bases and 0 bases respectively, with 12 bases between them. CDR3 region: CASSHVEETSYEQYF. CDR3 coding DNA: TGCGCCAGCAGCCATGTCGAGGAGACCTCCTACGAGCAGTACTTC.

The genes are TRBV23-1 and TRBJ2-7, with TRBD2 matching over 12 bases. TRBV23-1 carries the ORF label, with uncertain function. The junction had 24 bases not matched to a gene; V was cut back by 3 bases and J by 12 bases. This CDR3 is built from 19 residues. CDR3 amino acids: CASSHSGTQGQLAGGSPYF. The CDR3 bases are TGCGCCAGCAGTCATAGTGGCACACAGGGGCAACTAGCGGGGGGTAGTCCGTACTTC.

The rearrangement uses TRBV5-1 and TRBJ2-2; the D gene is possibly TRBD2 (6 bases). The CDR3 spans 15 residues. Deletions cut 4 bases from V and 6 bases from J, with 16 bases between. Germline CDR1 is SGHRS and CDR2 is YFSETQ. Written as DNA, the CDR3 is TGCGCCAGCAGCGCGGGGTTGATCGGGGCCGGGGAGCTGTTTTTT. It codes for CASSAGLIGAGELFF.

The rearrangement links TRBV6-5 to TRBJ1-2; 7 bases fit TRBD1. This CDR3 region has 12 residues. Germline assignment: CDR1 MNHEY and CDR2 SVGAGI. J lost 10 bases, V lost 6 bases, and 8 bases had no gene match. The CDR3 nucleotides are TGTGCCAGCAGCCTAAACACAGGGGACTACACCTTC. This translates into CASSLNTGDYTF.

The rearrangement links TRBV28 to TRBJ1-6; weak D call: TRBD1 (5 bases). Germline-derived CDR1 and CDR2 are MDHEN and SYDVKM. The length of the CDR3 is 15 residues. Trimming took 6 bases from V and 9 from J, leaving 18 bases between them. CDR3 sequence: CASRPRGEGSSPLHF. DNA for the CDR3: TGTGCCAGCAGGCCTCGGGGGGAAGGAAGTTCACCCCTCCACTTT.

A few counts support this clone. The gene calls are TRBV5-5 and TRBJ2-7; tentative D call: TRBD1 (6 bases). Germline V lookup: CDR1 SGHKS, CDR2 YYEKEE (reference sequence). CDR3 size: 15 residues. Trimming stripped 5 bases from V and 1 base from J, with 16 bases between. The CDR3 loop reads CASRGDIPLSYEQYF. Written as DNA, the CDR3 is TGTGCCAGCAGGGGGGACATTCCCCTATCCTACGAGCAGTACTTC.

The V and J genes are TRBV7-9 and TRBJ1-4, with D tentatively TRBD1 (6 bases). Trimming shortened V by 2 bases and J by 3 bases, and 7 bases separated the two germline ends. Germline lookup yields CDR1 SEHNR and CDR2 FQNEAQ (reference sequence). The CDR3 is 14 amino acids. In DNA form, the CDR3 reads TGTGCCAGCAGCTTAACAGGGTCTAATGAAAAACTGTTTTTT. The encoded protein is CASSLTGSNEKLFF.

The chain is built from TRBV10-3 and TRBJ1-5; D is unclear. The germline V gene has CDR1 ENHRY and CDR2 SYGVKD. V gave up 6 bases and J gave up 6 bases, with 18 bases separating them. This CDR3 has 15 residues. The CDR3 region is CAIRGGLLAGQPQHF. The CDR3 nucleotides are TGTGCCATCAGAGGCGGCCTCCTGGCTGGTCAGCCCCAGCATTTT.

The rearrangement joins TRBV7-9 to TRBJ2-1, with 9 bases that match TRBD2. Trimming cost V 5 bases and J 3 bases; bases outside gene matches: 11. The CDR3 runs 17 residues. The germline CDR1 and CDR2 sequences are SEHNR and FQNEAQ (reference sequence). The CDR3 reads CASSRPTSGDLYNEQFF. CDR3 nucleotide sequence: TGTGCCAGCAGCCGCCCGACTAGCGGAGACCTCTACAATGAGCAGTTCTTC.

V gene TRBV27 combines with J gene TRBJ1-3, with TRBD1 identical over 7 bases. V dropped 3 bases and J dropped 0; count of bases not matched to a gene: 5. Germline CDR1 and CDR2: MNHEY and SMNVEV (reference sequence). The CDR3 spans 16 residues. CDR3 in DNA: TGTGCCAGCAGTTTCGATGGGACAGCCTCTGGAAACACCATATATTTT. It codes for CASSFDGTASGNTIYF.

The chain employs TRBV27 and TRBJ2-3; 10 bases map to TRBD2. CDR3 length equals 15 residues. Germline lookup yields CDR1 MNHEY and CDR2 SMNVEV (reference sequence). The V gene end was trimmed by 5 bases and the J gene end by 3 bases; junction bases not matched to a gene: 5. In nucleotides, the CDR3 is TGTGCCAGCAGTGTCCTAGCGGGGGTGACAGATACGCAGTATTTT. Amino acids: CASSVLAGVTDTQYF.

The chain is built from TRBV18 and TRBJ2-1, with TRBD1 matching over 8 bases. CDR1 and CDR2 (germline): KGHSH, LQKENI. With 2 bases clipped from V and 6 bases from J, the junction kept 6 bases outside the gene matches. This CDR3 has 15 amino acids. The CDR3 loop reads CASSPIATGGNEQFF. CDR3 in DNA: TGTGCCAGCTCACCAATCGCCACAGGGGGCAATGAGCAGTTCTTC.

This chain connects TRBV5-1 to TRBJ2-1, with 9 bases matching TRBD2. Per the germline V gene, CDR1 is SGHRS and CDR2 is YFSETQ. Losses at the gene ends were 4 bases for V and 6 bases for J; bases not matched to a gene: 2. This CDR3 has 13 amino acids. CDR3 in amino acids: CASSAGLANEQFF. CDR3 coding DNA: TGCGCCAGCAGCGCGGGACTAGCCAATGAGCAGTTCTTC.

CDR3 in amino acids: CASSGGLAGGTIPYEQYF. CDR3 nucleotide sequence: TGTGCCAGCAGTGGTGGACTAGCGGGAGGTACCATTCCCTACGAGCAGTACTTC. V gene TRBV28 combines with J gene TRBJ2-7; 14 bases agree with TRBD2. The J segment lost 2 bases and the V segment lost 5 bases, leaving 11 bases of the junction unmatched. CDR1 and CDR2 (germline): MDHEN, SYDVKM. The CDR3 consists of 18 residues.

V and J are TRBV7-3 and TRBJ2-1; 12 nucleotides align to TRBD2. Trimming removed 2 bases from V and 9 bases from J; junction bases left unmatched: 8. The germline V gene has CDR1 SGHTA and CDR2 FQGTGA. This CDR3 is 16 amino acids long. CDR3 protein: CASSLLAGGPSGEQFF. CDR3 coding DNA: TGTGCCAGCAGCTTACTAGCGGGAGGGCCCTCGGGTGAGCAGTTCTTC. The whole variable domain, remainder taken from reference TRBV7-3 and TRBJ2-1, is GAGVSQTPSNKVTEKGKYVELRCDPISGHTALYWYRQSLGQGPEFLIYFQGTGAADDSGLPNDRFFAVRPEGSVSTLKIQRTERGDSAVYLCASSLLAGGPSGEQFFGPGTRLTVL.